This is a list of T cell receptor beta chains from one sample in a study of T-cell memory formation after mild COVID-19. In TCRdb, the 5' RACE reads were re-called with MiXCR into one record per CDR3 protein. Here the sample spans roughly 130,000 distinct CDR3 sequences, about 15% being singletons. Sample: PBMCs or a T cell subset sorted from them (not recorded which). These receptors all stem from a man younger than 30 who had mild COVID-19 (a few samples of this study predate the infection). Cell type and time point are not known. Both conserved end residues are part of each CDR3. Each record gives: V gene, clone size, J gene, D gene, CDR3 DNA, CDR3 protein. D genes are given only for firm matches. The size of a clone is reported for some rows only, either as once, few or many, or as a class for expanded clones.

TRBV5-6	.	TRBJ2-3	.	TGTGCCAGCAGCCCCCCATCGGGGGATACGCAGTATTTT	CASSPPSGDTQYF
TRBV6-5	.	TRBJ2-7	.	TGTGCCAGCAGTTACGGCAGCAGGATGTATGAGCAGTACTTC	CASSYGSRMYEQYF
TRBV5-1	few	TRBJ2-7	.	TGCGCCAGCAGCTTGGAGGCAGGGGTTTTCTACGAGCAGTACTTC	CASSLEAGVFYEQYF
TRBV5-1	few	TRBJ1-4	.	TGCGCCAGCAGCGAGGACCCCTCAACTAATGAAAAACTGTTTTTT	CASSEDPSTNEKLFF
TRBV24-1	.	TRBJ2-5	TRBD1	TGTGCCACCGGGGGGACAGGGGTTGAGACCCAGTACTTC	CATGGTGVETQYF
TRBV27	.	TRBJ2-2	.	TGTGCCAGCAGAAGTATGTCTTGGGGGCCGGGCACCGGGGAGCTGTTTTTT	CASRSMSWGPGTGELFF
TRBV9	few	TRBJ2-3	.	TGTGCCAGCGGGCGGACAGCGCTAGCAGATACGCAGTATTTT	CASGRTALADTQYF
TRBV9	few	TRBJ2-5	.	TGTGCCAGCAGTGACCAGAACGCAGGTGTCGAGACCCAGTACTTC	CASSDQNAGVETQYF
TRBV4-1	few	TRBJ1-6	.	TGCGCCAGCAGCCAGGCCCCCGGGCCCCATAATTCACCCCTCCACTTT	CASSQAPGPHNSPLHF
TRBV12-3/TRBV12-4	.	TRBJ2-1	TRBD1	TGTGCCAGCAGTTTAGGGGCAGGGGGCTATGAGCAGTTCTTC	CASSLGAGGYEQFF
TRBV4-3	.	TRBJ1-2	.	TGCGCCAGCAGTCACACGTGGGAGGGTGGCTACACCTTC	CASSHTWEGGYTF
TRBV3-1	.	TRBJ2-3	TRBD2	TGTGCCAGCAGCCAACCTAGCGGGGGGGCCAGTACGCAGTATTTT	CASSQPSGGASTQYF
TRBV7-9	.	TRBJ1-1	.	TGTGCCAGCAGCTTAGTGGAAGGTGCTGAAGCTTTCTTT	CASSLVEGAEAFF
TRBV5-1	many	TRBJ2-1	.	TGCGCCAGCAGCTTGGGAGAGCTAAATGAGCAGTTCTTC	CASSLGELNEQFF
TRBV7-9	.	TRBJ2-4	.	TGTGCCAGCCGCCGGCCCCGGGGATGTGGGAACATTCAGTACTTC	CASRRPRGCGNIQYF